The sequence of this TCR beta chain was determined in a study of beta chain features in type 1 diabetes. Study summary: Comparable age, gender and cell yields were observed in patients relative to healthy donors.

This clone was seen more than once but under ten times. Antigen: not known. Every isolated RNA sample was fully reverse transcribed, so sequencing captured expressed TCRB transcripts. Assay used: immunoSEQ multiplex PCR; TCRdb lists only in-frame clones, some missing. This sample has some 640,000 clones; roughly an eighth occur once, and the top ten carry 0.03% to 0.04%. Study conclusions and caveats: For Type 1 diabetes patients, all four CD4+ subsets carried TCRB CDR3s that were moderately but significantly shorter. Type 1 diabetes patients had fewer VDJ junction insertions and more deletions. Researchers caution that PCR might favor shorter templates, equally among patients and controls.

The clonotype comes from a man aged 18 to 29 with type 1 diabetes. The sample taken for sequencing was naive CD4+ T cells from blood.

The CDR3 protein is CASSPQGGGENQPQHF. CDR3 in DNA: TGTGCCAGCAGCCCCCAGGGAGGGGGGGAAAATCAGCCCCAGCATTTT. The chain couples TRBV7-9 to TRBJ1-5; D possibly corresponds to TRBD1 (6 bases). Germline CDR1 SEHNR, CDR2 FQNEAQ (reference sequence). V was shortened by 5 bases and J by 4 bases, with 18 bases between the two germline ends. The CDR3 spans 16 residues.